What follows is one TCR beta chain and its context. Its specific antigen is unknown. Per-base quality was not reported, and no clone a single base away is much larger than it. The data stem from a study of blood T cell repertoires in COVID-19 (dated by TCRdb to the early 2020s). With respect to the entire study: The collaborator samples originated in the United States, Italy and Spain and spanned the acute and convalescent phases of COVID-19. The prospective study material was composed of cDNA or gDNA derived from T cells, B-cell-depleted T cells, or PBMCs. Deeply sampled blood TCRbeta repertoires from subjects exposed to, actively infected with, or recovered from COVID-19 were included in the dataset. The repertoires were released in a freely available public database meant as a resource for research on the immune response to SARS-CoV-2. Samples came from the ongoing ImmuneRACE study (first 160 participants) plus 1,254 subjects from 6 global collaborators. The sample metadata nearly always contained a de-identified subject ID, COVID-19 status, age in years and sex. Where available, HLA class I and class II types were taken from metadata supplied by the sample provider and were not determined by assay-based typing. Overall results and qualifications from the work: The amount of clinical and demographic metadata varied by source and participant and was provided uncurated.

Participants in the prospective study were aged about 18 to 89 years, lived in approximately 26 United States geographic areas, and enrolled through a virtual design. In the prospective study, participants were assigned to cohorts based on the clinical history participants reported in a screening survey and a study questionnaire. Recovered participants in ImmuneRACE Cohort 3 were defined as having two consecutive negative NP/OP PCR tests, clearance from a healthcare professional, or resolution of symptoms. In the prospective study, mobile phlebotomists collected whole blood, serum and a nasopharyngeal or oropharyngeal swab from each participant. Prospective study participants could optionally give additional blood draws and questionnaires over an approximately 2-month period. Before DNA extraction, blood samples from the prospective study were shipped at room temperature or frozen. The immunoSEQ Assay, a bias-controlled multiplex PCR, was used to amplify TCRbeta CDR3 regions from genomic DNA. Per the original workflow: The number of nucleated cells in each sample was estimated by amplification of reference gene primers within the assay. To quantify the absolute abundance of each unique TCRbeta CDR3 rearrangement, sequence reads were collapsed and filtered. For each sample, productive Simpson clonality was calculated by taking the square root of Simpson's diversity index across productive rearrangements. TCRdb provides this immuneACCESS table in a form limited to in-frame rearrangements. Some clones are lacking; in checked studies, under half of them reflect an unresolved V gene, and why the rest are absent is not known. V and J calls and clone size come straight from that table; D and trimming were deduced from the DNA. Within this sample are under 150,000 clones, with 80% to 90% of them counted one time only. Less than 2.5% of the sample belongs to the ten largest clones.

This TCR was sampled from a woman aged 45-60 years who had recovered from COVID-19. The sample comprised PBMCs or T cells enriched from blood (not recorded which).

The nucleotides read TGTGCCAGCATCGCGGCTGGAGGGGAAAAACTGTTTTTT. It translates to CASIAAGGEKLFF. This receptor chain uses TRBV2 and TRBJ1-4, with the D gene not confidently named. Inclusive of the bounding cysteine and phenylalanine, the CDR3 is 13 residues long. CDR3 DNA is the only sequence kept; it has 39 bases, read in frame from the first base. In the germline V gene, CDR1 corresponds to SNHLY and CDR2 to FYNNEI. Deletion took 7 bases off V and 8 bases off J, with a span of 14 bases between the germline ends.